These T cell receptor beta chains were read from a single sample in a study of blood T cell repertoires in COVID-19. The data were produced by immunoSEQ multiplex PCR, yet TCRdb's version contains in-frame clones alone and is incomplete. The sample contains fewer than 400,000 clones, more than 85% of which appear only once. Sample: PBMCs or T cells enriched from blood (not recorded which). Receptors originate from a woman under 40 who had been exposed to COVID-19. Both conserved end residues are part of each CDR3. A D gene is named only where the DNA matches it firmly. Clone sizes are given selectively: once, few, many, or a class where the clone is expanded.

v_call: TRBV9
d_call: NA
clone_size: NA
j_call: TRBJ2-2
cdr3_aa: CASSVSGDLYTGELFF
cdr3_nt: TGTGCCAGCAGCGTATCCGGAGACTTATACACCGGGGAGCTGTTTTTT

v_call: TRBV3-1/TRBV3-2
d_call: TRBD2
clone_size: once
j_call: TRBJ2-3
cdr3_aa: CASSQTSGGASDTQYF
cdr3_nt: TGTGCCAGCAGCCAAACTAGCGGGGGGGCGTCAGATACGCAGTATTTT

v_call: TRBV19
d_call: NA
clone_size: NA
j_call: TRBJ1-5
cdr3_aa: CASMRATGGPQPQHF
cdr3_nt: TGTGCCAGCATGCGAGCGACGGGGGGACCGCAGCCCCAGCATTTT

v_call: TRBV27
d_call: NA
clone_size: once
j_call: TRBJ2-1
cdr3_aa: CASSLAQGYNEQFF
cdr3_nt: TGTGCCAGCAGTTTAGCGCAGGGGTACAATGAGCAGTTCTTC

v_call: TRBV18
d_call: TRBD1
clone_size: NA
j_call: TRBJ1-1
cdr3_aa: CASSRTGANTEAFF
cdr3_nt: TGTGCCAGCTCCCGCACAGGGGCGAACACTGAAGCTTTCTTT

v_call: TRBV5-6
d_call: TRBD1
clone_size: NA
j_call: TRBJ1-2
cdr3_aa: CASSLVGGQGYTF
cdr3_nt: TGTGCCAGCAGCTTGGTAGGGGGCCAGGGCTACACCTTC

v_call: TRBV4-3
d_call: NA
clone_size: NA
j_call: TRBJ1-5
cdr3_aa: CASSQDWQGGQPQHF
cdr3_nt: TGCGCCAGCAGCCAAGATTGGCAGGGAGGCCAGCCCCAGCATTTT

v_call: TRBV6-5
d_call: NA
clone_size: NA
j_call: TRBJ2-7
cdr3_aa: CASSYAAENSYEQYF
cdr3_nt: TGTGCCAGCAGTTACGCGGCAGAAAACTCCTACGAGCAGTACTTC

v_call: TRBV3-1/TRBV3-2
d_call: TRBD1
clone_size: NA
j_call: TRBJ1-5
cdr3_aa: CASSLTGGGQPQHF
cdr3_nt: TGTGCCAGCAGCCTTACAGGGGGCGGCCAGCCCCAGCATTTT

v_call: TRBV2
d_call: NA
clone_size: NA
j_call: TRBJ1-1
cdr3_aa: CASSERRDTEAFF
cdr3_nt: TGTGCCAGCAGTGAAAGGAGGGACACTGAAGCTTTCTTT

v_call: TRBV3-1/TRBV3-2
d_call: TRBD1
clone_size: NA
j_call: TRBJ1-1
cdr3_aa: CASSRQLRDSESFF
cdr3_nt: TGTGCCAGCAGCCGGCAACTCCGGGACAGCGAATCTTTCTTT

v_call: TRBV7-9
d_call: NA
clone_size: few
j_call: TRBJ1-1
cdr3_aa: CASSSGLTEAFF
cdr3_nt: TGTGCCAGCAGCTCCGGTTTAACTGAAGCTTTCTTT

v_call: TRBV4-3
d_call: NA
clone_size: NA
j_call: TRBJ1-2
cdr3_aa: CASSPDSWGYGYTF
cdr3_nt: TGCGCCAGCAGCCCGGACAGCTGGGGTTATGGCTACACCTTC

v_call: TRBV19
d_call: TRBD1
clone_size: NA
j_call: TRBJ1-1
cdr3_aa: CASSVNRGEAFF
cdr3_nt: TGTGCCAGTAGTGTAAACAGGGGTGAAGCTTTCTTT

v_call: TRBV5-8
d_call: TRBD1
clone_size: once
j_call: TRBJ1-1
cdr3_aa: CASSPMTGVMGTEAFF
cdr3_nt: TGTGCCAGCAGCCCTATGACAGGGGTGATGGGTACTGAAGCTTTCTTT

v_call: TRBV6-2/TRBV6-3
d_call: TRBD1
clone_size: NA
j_call: TRBJ1-1
cdr3_aa: CASSVTGDDTEAFF
cdr3_nt: TGTGCCAGCAGTGTGACAGGGGACGACACTGAAGCTTTCTTT

v_call: TRBV4-1
d_call: NA
clone_size: NA
j_call: TRBJ1-6
cdr3_aa: CASSQQYNRVRNSPLHF
cdr3_nt: TGCGCCAGCAGCCAGCAATACAACAGGGTTCGTAATTCACCCCTCCACTTT

v_call: TRBV5-6
d_call: TRBD2
clone_size: NA
j_call: TRBJ2-3
cdr3_aa: CASSVWTSGLSNTQYF
cdr3_nt: TGTGCCAGCAGCGTCTGGACTAGCGGCCTAAGTAATACGCAGTATTTT

v_call: TRBV19
d_call: NA
clone_size: few
j_call: TRBJ1-5
cdr3_aa: CASSAQASNQPQHF
cdr3_nt: TGTGCCAGTAGCGCCCAGGCGAGCAATCAGCCCCAGCATTTT